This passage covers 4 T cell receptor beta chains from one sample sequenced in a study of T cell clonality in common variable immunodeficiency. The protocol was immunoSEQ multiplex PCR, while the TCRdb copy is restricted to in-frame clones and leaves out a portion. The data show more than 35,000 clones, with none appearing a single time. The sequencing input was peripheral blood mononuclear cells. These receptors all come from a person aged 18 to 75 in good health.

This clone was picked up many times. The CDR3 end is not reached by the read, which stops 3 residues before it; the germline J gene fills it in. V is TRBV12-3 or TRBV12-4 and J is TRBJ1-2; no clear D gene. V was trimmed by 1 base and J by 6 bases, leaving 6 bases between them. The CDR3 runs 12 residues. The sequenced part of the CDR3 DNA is TGTGCCAGCAGTTTAGGCAGGAATGGC. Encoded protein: CASSLGRNG. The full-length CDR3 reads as CASSLGRNGYTF.

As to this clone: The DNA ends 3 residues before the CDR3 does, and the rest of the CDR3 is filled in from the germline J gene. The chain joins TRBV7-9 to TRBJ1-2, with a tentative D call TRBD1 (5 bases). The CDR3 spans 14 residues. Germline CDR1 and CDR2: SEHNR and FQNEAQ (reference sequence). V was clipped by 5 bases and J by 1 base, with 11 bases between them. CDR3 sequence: CASSQGGFNYGYTF. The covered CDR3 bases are TGTGCCAGCAGCCAGGGAGGGTTTAACTATGGC. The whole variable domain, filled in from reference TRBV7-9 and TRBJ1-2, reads DTGVSQNPRHKITKRGQNVTFRCDPISEHNRLYWYRQTLGQGPEFLTYFQNEAQLEKSRLLSDRFSAERPKGSFSTLEIQRTEQGDSAMYLCASSQGGFNYGYTFGSGTRLTVV.

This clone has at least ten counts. The CDR3 region is CASSTGQGSYNEQFF. CDR3 DNA, as far as it was read: TGCGCCAGCAGCACAGGACAGGGCTCCTACAATGAG. The J gene is TRBJ2-1, the V gene TRBV5-1; TRBD1 agrees at 8 bases. Sequencing ends 3 residues short of the CDR3 end; the germline J gene provides the rest. CDR1 SGHRS and CDR2 YFSETQ come from the germline V gene. The CDR3 contains 15 residues. V lost 4 bases and J lost 0; bases outside the gene matches: 3.

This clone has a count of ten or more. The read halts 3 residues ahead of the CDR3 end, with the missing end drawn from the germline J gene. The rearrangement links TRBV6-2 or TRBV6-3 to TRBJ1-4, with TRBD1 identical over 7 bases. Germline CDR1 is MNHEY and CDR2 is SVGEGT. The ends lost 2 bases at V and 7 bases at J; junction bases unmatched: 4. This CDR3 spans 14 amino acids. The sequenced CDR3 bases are TGTGCCAGCAGTTACGAGGGGGCGGTTGAAAAA. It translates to CASSYEGAVEK. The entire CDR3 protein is CASSYEGAVEKLFF.